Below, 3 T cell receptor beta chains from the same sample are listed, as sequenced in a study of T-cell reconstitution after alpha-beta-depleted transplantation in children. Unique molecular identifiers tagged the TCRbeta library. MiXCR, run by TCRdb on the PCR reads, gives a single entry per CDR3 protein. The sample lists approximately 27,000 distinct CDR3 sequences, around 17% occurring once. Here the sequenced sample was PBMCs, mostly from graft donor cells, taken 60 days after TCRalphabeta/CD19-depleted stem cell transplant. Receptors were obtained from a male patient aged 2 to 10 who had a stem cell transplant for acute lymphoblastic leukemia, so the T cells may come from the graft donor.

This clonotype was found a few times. The CDR3 protein is CASSRGQGAKETQYF. CDR3 coding DNA: TGTGCCAGCAGTAGGGGACAGGGGGCGAAAGAGACCCAGTACTTC. The V call is TRBV12-3 or TRBV12-4, the J call TRBJ2-5; 12 positions agree with TRBD1. The CDR3 has 15 amino acids. V shed 5 bases, J shed 3 bases, and the junction held 4 bases outside the gene matches.

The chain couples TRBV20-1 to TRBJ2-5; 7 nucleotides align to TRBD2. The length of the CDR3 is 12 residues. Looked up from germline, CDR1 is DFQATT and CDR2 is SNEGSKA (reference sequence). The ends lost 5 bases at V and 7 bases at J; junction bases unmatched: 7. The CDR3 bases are TGCAGTGCTGGACTAGAGTTGGCGACCCAGTACTTC. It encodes CSAGLELATQYF.

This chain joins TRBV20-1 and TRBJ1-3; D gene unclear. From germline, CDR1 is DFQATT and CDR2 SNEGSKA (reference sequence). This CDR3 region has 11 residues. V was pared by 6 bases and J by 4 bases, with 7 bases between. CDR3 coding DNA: TGCAGTGCGCCTAAAGGAAACACCATATATTTT. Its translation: CSAPKGNTIYF.